This section outlines one T cell receptor (beta chain) sequence together with its context. The antigen remains unidentified. This record belongs to a study of OX40 agonist ivuxolimab in advanced cancers. Study-level information: The dose of intravenous ivuxolimab that patients received every 2 weeks ranged from 0.01 to 10 mg/kg. Patients assigned to dose escalation were diagnosed with hepatocellular carcinoma, melanoma, renal cell or head and neck cancer.

Whole-study results and caveats: Expanded clones were, on average, more numerous among CD8+ T cells than CD4+. At 0.1 to 3.0 mg/kg and by week 6, CD4+ and CD8+ T cells in the blood had expanded clonally.

The method was immunoSEQ multiplex PCR; TCRdb's version includes in-frame clones alone and lacks a portion of them. The sample holds roughly 80,000 clones, around 80% seen once. The germline V and J ends were trimmed by 8 bases and 0 bases, with 17 bases remaining between them. The germline CDR1 and CDR2 sequences are LGHNT and FRNRAP. The CDR3 contains 16 residues. This TCR was recovered from an adult with an advanced solid tumor such as melanoma, head and neck, liver or kidney cancer. The chain combines TRBV12-5 with TRBJ1-5; D is possibly TRBD1 (6 bases). Sequenced material: CD4+ or CD8+ T cells sorted from blood, taken in a trial of the OX40 agonist ivuxolimab. The CDR3 DNA reads as TGTGCTAGTCAAGGGTTTTTGGGGGCTAGCAATCAGCCCCAGCATTTT. This sequence encodes CASQGFLGASNQPQHF.